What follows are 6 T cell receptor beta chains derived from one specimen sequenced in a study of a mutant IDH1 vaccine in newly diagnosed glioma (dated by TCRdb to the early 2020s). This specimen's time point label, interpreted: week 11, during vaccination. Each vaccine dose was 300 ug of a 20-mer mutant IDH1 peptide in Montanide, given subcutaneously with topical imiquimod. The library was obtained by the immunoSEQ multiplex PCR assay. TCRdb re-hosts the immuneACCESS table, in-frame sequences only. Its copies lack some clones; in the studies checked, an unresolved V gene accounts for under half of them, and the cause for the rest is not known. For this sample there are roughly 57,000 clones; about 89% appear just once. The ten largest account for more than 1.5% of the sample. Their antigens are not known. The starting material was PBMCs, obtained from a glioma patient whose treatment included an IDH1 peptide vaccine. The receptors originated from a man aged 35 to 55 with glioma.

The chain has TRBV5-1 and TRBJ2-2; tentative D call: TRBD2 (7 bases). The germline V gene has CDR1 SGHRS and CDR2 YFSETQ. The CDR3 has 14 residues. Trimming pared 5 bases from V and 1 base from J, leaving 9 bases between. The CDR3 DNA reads TGCGCCAGCAGGCGGGGGCAGAACACCGGGGAGCTGTTTTTT. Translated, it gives CASRRGQNTGELFF.

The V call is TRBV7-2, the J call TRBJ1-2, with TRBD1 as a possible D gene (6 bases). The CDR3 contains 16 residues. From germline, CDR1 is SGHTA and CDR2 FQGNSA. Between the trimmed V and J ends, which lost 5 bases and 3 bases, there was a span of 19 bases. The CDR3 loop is CASSRTGSGGDYGYTF. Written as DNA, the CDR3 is TGTGCCAGCAGCAGAACAGGGAGCGGAGGTGACTATGGCTACACCTTC.

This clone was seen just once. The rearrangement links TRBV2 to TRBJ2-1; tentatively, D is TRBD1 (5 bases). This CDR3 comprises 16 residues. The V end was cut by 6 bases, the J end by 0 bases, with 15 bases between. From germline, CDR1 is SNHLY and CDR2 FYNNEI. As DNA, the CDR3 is TGTGCCAGCAGGGAAAGTAGGACAAACTCCTACAATGAGCAGTTCTTC. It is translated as CASRESRTNSYNEQFF.

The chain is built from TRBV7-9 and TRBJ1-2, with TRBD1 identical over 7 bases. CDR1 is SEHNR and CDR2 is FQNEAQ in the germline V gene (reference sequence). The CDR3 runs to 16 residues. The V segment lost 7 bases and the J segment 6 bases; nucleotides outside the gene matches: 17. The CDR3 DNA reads TGTGCCAGCACCGATAAAGGGGACAGAAAGATTCATGGCTACACCTTC. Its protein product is CASTDKGDRKIHGYTF.

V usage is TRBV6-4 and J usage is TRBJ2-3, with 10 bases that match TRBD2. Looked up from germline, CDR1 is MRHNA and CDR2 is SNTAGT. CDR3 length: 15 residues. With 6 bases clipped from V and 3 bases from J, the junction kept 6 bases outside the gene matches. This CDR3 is CASSPSGSWTDTQYF. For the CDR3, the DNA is TGTGCCAGCAGCCCTAGCGGGAGTTGGACAGATACGCAGTATTTT.

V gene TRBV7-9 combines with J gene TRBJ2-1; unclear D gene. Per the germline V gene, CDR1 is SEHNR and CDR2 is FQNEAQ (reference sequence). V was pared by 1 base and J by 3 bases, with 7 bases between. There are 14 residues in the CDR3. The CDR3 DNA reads TGTGCCAGCAGCTTAGTACTTGACTACAATGAGCAGTTCTTC. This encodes CASSLVLDYNEQFF. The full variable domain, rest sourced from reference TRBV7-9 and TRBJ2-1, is DTGVSQNPRHKITKRGQNVTFRCDPISEHNRLYWYRQTLGQGPEFLTYFQNEAQLEKSRLLSDRFSAERPKGSFSTLEIQRTEQGDSAMYLCASSLVLDYNEQFFGPGTRLTVL.